This T cell receptor (beta chain) emerged from a study of blood T cell repertoires in COVID-19. Study overall: The United States, Italy and Spain provided the acute and convalescent COVID-19 samples. The cDNA or gDNA used as material had been derived from T cells, B-cell-depleted T cells, or PBMCs.

Under the authors' procedure: Scientists estimated how many nucleated cells there were by amplifying reference gene primers. Some clones are missing from TCRdb's copy, which holds only in-frame ones; the method was immunoSEQ multiplex PCR. That table furnishes V, J and clone size, whereas the DNA furnished D and trimming. The sample has around 100,000 clones, more than 75% seen once. Germline loops: CDR1 MDHEN, CDR2 SYDVKM. This CDR3 has 18 amino acids. Trimming stripped 3 bases from V and 0 bases from J, with 15 bases between. The specimen sequenced was peripheral blood. The sequence was obtained from a human donor in a cohort sampled during active COVID-19. The chain recombines TRBV28 with TRBJ1-6; unclear D gene. The DNA of the CDR3 is TGTGCCAGCAGTTTGAGTGTTGCGCCGAGCTCCTATAATTCACCCCTCCACTTT. Protein: CASSLSVAPSSYNSPLHF. The full variable domain, its missing parts supplied by reference TRBV28 and TRBJ1-6, is DVKVTQSSRYLVKRTGEKVFLECVQDMDHENMFWYRQDPGLGLRLIYFSYDVKMKEKGDIPEGYSVSREKKERFSLILESASTNQTSMYLCASSLSVAPSSYNSPLHFGNGTRLTVT.